This passage covers 22 T cell receptor beta chains from one sample sequenced in a study of cytomegalovirus exposure and HLA in healthy donors. The table came from immunoSEQ multiplex PCR; TCRdb's copy has only in-frame clones and leaves some out. The sample consists of about 140,000 clones, approximately 94% of them appearing once. The specimen sequenced was PBMCs. The receptors derive from a man aged 18 to 30 in good health and CMV-seropositive.

The chain joins TRBV28 to TRBJ2-1; 11 bases are a match to TRBD2. Germline V gene sequence: CDR1 MDHEN, CDR2 SYDVKM. V shed 5 bases and J 2 bases; nucleotides not matched to a gene: 5. This CDR3 has 16 residues. The chain's CDR3 is CASSKGLAAPYNEQFF. The CDR3, as DNA: TGTGCCAGCAGTAAGGGACTAGCGGCCCCCTACAATGAGCAGTTCTTC.

This chain uses TRBV6-5 with TRBJ2-2, with D tentatively TRBD1 (6 bases). The germline CDR1 and CDR2 sequences are MNHEY and SVGAGI. The V end was cut by 2 bases, the J end by 1 base, with 8 bases between. The CDR3 sequence is 15 residues long. The DNA of the CDR3 is TGTGCCAGCAGTTACCTAGGGGGGAACACCGGGGAGCTGTTTTTT. This codes for CASSYLGGNTGELFF.

V is TRBV10-3 and J is TRBJ2-3; D possibly corresponds to TRBD2 (6 bases). The CDR3 loop spans 14 amino acids. Germline CDR1 ENHRY, CDR2 SYGVKD. CDR3 coding DNA: TGTGCTTCCTGGGGGACTCGGAGCACAGATACGCAGTATTTT. This codes for CASWGTRSTDTQYF.

CDR3 in amino acids: CASSLGLAGSNEQFF. The CDR3 DNA is TGTGCCAGCAGCCTAGGACTAGCGGGAAGCAATGAGCAGTTCTTC. J is TRBJ2-1 and V is TRBV7-8; 12 bases fit TRBD2. The CDR3 length is 15 residues. Germline V lookup: CDR1 SGHVS, CDR2 FQNEAQ. The J segment lost 6 bases and the V segment lost 5 bases, leaving 5 bases of the junction unmatched.

This chain uses TRBV13 with TRBJ2-1; maybe TRBD1 (6 bases). Germline assignment: CDR1 PRHDT and CDR2 FYEKMQ (reference sequence). Trimming cost V 5 bases and J 3 bases, with 11 bases left between them. The CDR3 spans 14 residues. In nucleotides, the CDR3 is TGTGCCAGCAGCCCGGACAGTCACTACAATGAGCAGTTCTTC. It encodes CASSPDSHYNEQFF.

This chain connects TRBV9 to TRBJ2-7; 9 nucleotides match TRBD1. From germline, CDR1 is SGDLS and CDR2 YYNGEE. Trimming at V came to 3 bases and at J to 5 bases, leaving 9 bases not matched to a gene. There are 15 residues in the CDR3. CDR3 sequence reads: CASSAHPGQGHEQYF. CDR3 sequence (DNA): TGTGCCAGCAGCGCGCATCCGGGACAGGGTCACGAGCAGTACTTC.

The gene calls are TRBV15 and TRBJ1-1; no clear D gene. Trimming shortened V by 6 bases and J by 3 bases, and 8 bases separated the two germline ends. CDR3 length: 12 amino acids. Germline CDR1 LNHNV, CDR2 YYDKDF (reference sequence). The CDR3 region is CATRSHDTEAFF. The CDR3 bases are TGTGCCACCAGGAGTCATGACACTGAAGCTTTCTTT.

The chain has TRBV7-8 and TRBJ2-7, with D maybe TRBD2 (5 bases). Trimming took 1 base from V and 4 from J, leaving 23 bases between them. This CDR3 has 18 amino acids. Germline V gene data show CDR1 as SGHVS and CDR2 as FQNEAQ. The CDR3 DNA follows: TGTGCCAGCAGCTTAGTCCCACTAAGCAGCGGTCACATATACGAGCAGTACTTC. Translating it yields CASSLVPLSSGHIYEQYF. The full variable domain, completed using reference TRBV7-8 and TRBJ2-7, is GAGVSQSPRYKVAKRGQDVALRCDPISGHVSLFWYQQALGQGPEFLTYFQNEAQLDKSGLPSDRFFAERPEGSVSTLKIQRTQQEDSAVYLCASSLVPLSSGHIYEQYFGPGTRLTVT.

V usage is TRBV6-5 and J usage is TRBJ1-1; D unclear. With 0 bases removed from V and 0 bases from J, the gap between germline ends came to 11 bases. The CDR3 is 16 residues long. CDR1 is MNHEY and CDR2 is SVGAGI in the germline V gene. DNA for the CDR3: TGTGCCAGCAGTTACTCGAGGCTGACCATGAACACTGAAGCTTTCTTT. Its translation: CASSYSRLTMNTEAFF.

The chain employs TRBV7-9 and TRBJ2-1; TRBD2 is a possible D gene (6 bases). The germline V and J ends were trimmed by 1 base and 7 bases, with 8 bases remaining between them. Germline lookup yields CDR1 SEHNR and CDR2 FQNEAQ (reference sequence). The CDR3 totals 13 residues. In DNA, the CDR3 is TGTGCCAGCAGCTTAGAGGCGGGGAATGAGCAGTTCTTC. Encoded protein: CASSLEAGNEQFF.

V usage is TRBV5-5 and J usage is TRBJ1-4, with no clear D. CDR1 and CDR2 from the germline V gene are SGHKS and YYEKEE (reference sequence). The ends were cut back, 5 bases at V and 4 bases at J, with 12 bases in the middle. The CDR3 is 14 amino acids. CDR3 nucleotide sequence: TGTGCCAGCAGTGTGTCACCCGGTAATGAAAAACTGTTTTTT. Residues: CASSVSPGNEKLFF.

The table lists this clone with a count of one. This sequence joins TRBV2 and TRBJ1-5; TRBD1 agrees at 9 bases. V lost 5 bases, J lost 3 bases, and 8 bases stayed unmatched. CDR1 is SNHLY and CDR2 is FYNNEI in the germline V gene. The CDR3 has 16 amino acids. The CDR3 spells CASSSHGTGNNQPQHF. CDR3 bases: TGTGCCAGCAGTTCCCACGGGACAGGGAACAATCAGCCCCAGCATTTT.

For the CDR3, the DNA is TGTGCCAGCAGTTTTAGTCCTAACTATGGCTACACCTTC. It encodes CASSFSPNYGYTF. The V call is TRBV27, the J call TRBJ1-2; D gene uncertain. CDR3 length equals 13 residues. Germline CDR1 and CDR2: MNHEY and SMNVEV (reference sequence). The ends were cut back, 3 bases at V and 0 bases at J, with 5 bases in the middle.

The rearrangement uses TRBV7-6 and TRBJ2-1, with 13 positions matching TRBD2. Looked up from germline, CDR1 is SGHVS and CDR2 is FNYEAQ. There are 16 residues in the CDR3. The ends lost 2 bases at V and 4 bases at J; junction bases unmatched: 2. CDR3 in DNA: TGTGCCAGCAGCTTAACACTAGCGGGAGGGTACAATGAGCAGTTCTTC. It encodes CASSLTLAGGYNEQFF.

The chain joins TRBV7-9 to TRBJ1-2; no reliable D call. The CDR3 contains 13 residues. Trimming took off 5 bases at V and 5 bases at J, with 12 bases between the two ends. CDR1 and CDR2 (germline): SEHNR, FQNEAQ (reference sequence). This chain's CDR3 is CASSKEFSYGYTF. Here the CDR3 DNA reads TGTGCCAGCAGCAAGGAGTTCTCGTATGGCTACACCTTC.

This chain connects TRBV2 to TRBJ2-7; TRBD1 aligns across 7 bases. This CDR3 has 14 residues. J gave up 6 bases and V 3 bases, and 8 bases lay outside the gene matches. Germline-derived CDR1 and CDR2 are SNHLY and FYNNEI. In DNA form, the CDR3 reads TGTGCCAGCAGTGAGTCCGACAGGGTCGTCGAGCAGTACTTC. Residues: CASSESDRVVEQYF.

The chain carries TRBV15 and TRBJ2-3; 10 nucleotides match TRBD1. The CDR3 loop spans 17 amino acids. With V trimmed by 1 base and J by 2 bases, 6 bases remained unmatched. Germline CDR1 is LNHNV and CDR2 is YYDKDF (reference sequence). The DNA of the CDR3 is TGTGCCACCAGCAGAGGGGGACAGGGGATCGCCACAGATACGCAGTATTTT. It codes for CATSRGGQGIATDTQYF.

The rearrangement joins TRBV5-1 to TRBJ2-7; 7 nucleotides line up with TRBD2. Germline V gene data show CDR1 as SGHRS and CDR2 as YFSETQ. CDR3 length: 13 residues. Trimming cost V 0 bases and J 6 bases; bases outside gene matches: 3. The CDR3 reads CASSLGTSTEQYF. The CDR3 coding sequence is TGCGCCAGCAGCTTGGGGACTAGTACCGAGCAGTACTTC.

J is TRBJ1-4 and V is TRBV10-2; D unresolved. V lost 3 bases and J 5 bases, leaving 16 bases between the germline ends. CDR1 WSHSY and CDR2 SAAADI come from the germline V gene. The CDR3 has 16 amino acids. CDR3 DNA sequence: TGCGCCAGCAGTGACCCCGGGAGTGGGGAAAATGAAAAACTGTTTTTT. Translated: CASSDPGSGENEKLFF.

This sequence joins TRBV6-5 and TRBJ2-2, with D hard to call. Per the germline V gene, CDR1 is MNHEY and CDR2 is SVGAGI. The CDR3 extends over 13 amino acids. V shed 2 bases and J shed 6 bases, with 7 bases lying between them. CDR3 amino acids: CASSYEHPGELFF. CDR3 coding DNA: TGTGCCAGCAGTTACGAGCATCCCGGGGAGCTGTTTTTT.

The count of this clone is one. The chain combines TRBV5-1 with TRBJ2-7, with D perhaps TRBD2 (5 bases). This CDR3 region has 15 residues. CDR1 and CDR2 from the germline V gene are SGHRS and YFSETQ. Trimming removed 0 bases at V and 6 bases at J, with 16 bases between. The CDR3 region has the DNA TGCGCCAGCAGCTTGGTGCCAGGACTCTCGCTCGAGCAGTACTTC. Its translation: CASSLVPGLSLEQYF.

The rearrangement uses TRBV10-3 and TRBJ2-7; unclear D gene. The CDR3 consists of 12 residues. Germline V gene data show CDR1 as ENHRY and CDR2 as SYGVKD. The ends were cut back, 6 bases at V and 4 bases at J, with 10 bases in the middle. This CDR3 reads CAISTTAYEQYF. The CDR3, as DNA: TGTGCCATCAGCACCACCGCGTACGAGCAGTACTTC.